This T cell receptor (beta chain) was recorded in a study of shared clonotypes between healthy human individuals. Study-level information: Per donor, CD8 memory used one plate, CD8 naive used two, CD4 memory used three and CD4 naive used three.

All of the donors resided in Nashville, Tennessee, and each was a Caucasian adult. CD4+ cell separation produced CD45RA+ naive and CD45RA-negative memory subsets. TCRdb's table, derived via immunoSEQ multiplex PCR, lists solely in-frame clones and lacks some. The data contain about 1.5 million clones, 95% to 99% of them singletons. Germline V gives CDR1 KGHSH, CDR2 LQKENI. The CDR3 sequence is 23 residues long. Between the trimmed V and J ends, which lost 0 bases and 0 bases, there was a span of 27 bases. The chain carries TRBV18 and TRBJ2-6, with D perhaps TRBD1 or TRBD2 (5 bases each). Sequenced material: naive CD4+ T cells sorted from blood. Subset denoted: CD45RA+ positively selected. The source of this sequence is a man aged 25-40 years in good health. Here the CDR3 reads CASSPPRAIPPSGANSGANVLTF. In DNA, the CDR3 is TGTGCCAGCTCACCACCGAGGGCAATACCCCCTTCTGGGGCGAACTCTGGGGCCAACGTCCTGACTTTC.